These 25 T cell receptor beta chains share one sample of origin, sequenced in a study of T cell repertoires in cytomegalovirus infection. TCRdb used MiXCR to reprocess the reads, holding one entry per CDR3 protein. Here the sample spans roughly 300,000 distinct CDR3 sequences, more than 8% being singletons. Specimen: PBMCs. These receptors came from a human donor in good health (CMV status not recorded). Some clones in this sample may be carry-over from other donors' samples.

The gene calls are TRBV7-1 and TRBJ1-6; D remains ambiguous. TRBV7-1 is an ORF, with its function uncertain. The CDR3 spans 10 residues. V shed 3 bases and J shed 14 bases, with 5 bases lying between them. CDR3 amino acids: CASSSGSLHF. The CDR3 bases are TGTGCCAGCAGCTCGGGGTCCCTCCACTTT.

This clonotype was counted ten times or more. This sequence joins TRBV7-2 and TRBJ2-5, with a weak D call TRBD2 (7 bases). V was trimmed by 3 bases and J by 5 bases, leaving 13 bases between them. Germline CDR1 SGHTA, CDR2 FQGNSA. This CDR3 has 14 amino acids. The CDR3 sequence is CASSFAGRGETQYF. The CDR3 nucleotides are TGTGCCAGCAGCTTTGCGGGGAGGGGGGAGACCCAGTACTTC.

V gene TRBV30 combines with J gene TRBJ1-6; D might be TRBD1 (6 bases). Trimming cost V 7 bases and J 13 bases, with 20 bases left between them. The CDR3 is made up of 13 amino acids. Germline lookup yields CDR1 GTSNPN and CDR2 SVGIG (reference sequence). The CDR3 region is CASTGASREPLHF. The DNA of the CDR3 is TGTGCCTCGACGGGGGCCTCGCGAGAGCCCCTCCACTTT.

The sample holds many counts of this clonotype. The chain employs TRBV4-1 and TRBJ1-1, with a possible D match to TRBD1 (6 bases). The CDR3 totals 15 residues. Trimming pared 3 bases from V and 0 bases from J, leaving 11 bases between. The germline V gene encodes CDR1 MGHRA and CDR2 YSYEKL. In DNA form, the CDR3 reads TGCGCCAGCAGCCATACGGGACACCTGAACACTGAAGCTTTCTTT. It yields the protein CASSHTGHLNTEAFF.

Only a few counts were recorded for this clonotype. V is TRBV29-1 and J is TRBJ1-2; TRBD1 matches at 9 bases. CDR1 is SQVTM, CDR2 ANQGSEA, per germline. With 6 bases clipped from V and 2 bases from J, the junction kept 13 bases outside the gene matches. This CDR3 has 16 residues. The DNA of the CDR3 is TGCAGCGTATATGGGACAGGGACATTGGCGAACTATGGCTACACCTTC. It translates to CSVYGTGTLANYGYTF.

Only a few counts were recorded for this clonotype. The chain is built from TRBV20-1 and TRBJ2-3, with TRBD1 identical over 8 bases. The CDR3 runs to 14 residues. V lost 3 bases and J lost 0; bases outside the gene matches: 2. CDR1 and CDR2 (germline): DFQATT, SNEGSKA (reference sequence). The CDR3 protein is CSASWTGSTDTQYF. CDR3 coding DNA: TGCAGTGCTAGCTGGACAGGGAGCACAGATACGCAGTATTTT.

In regard to this clonotype: Compared with germline, one end of the junction differs, possibly owing to a read error. This rearrangement joins TRBV10-1 to TRBJ2-1; D gene ambiguous. The CDR3 has 15 amino acids. Germline loops: CDR1 WNHNN, CDR2 SYGVQD (reference sequence). The CDR3 region has the DNA TGCGCCAGAAGTGAGAGTCTTCCCTCCTACAATGAGCAGTTCTTC. This sequence encodes CARSESLPSYNEQFF.

At least ten counts were recorded for this clonotype. This rearrangement joins TRBV6-1 to TRBJ2-3; 10 bases map to TRBD2. There are 15 residues in the CDR3. Germline CDR1 reads MNHNS; CDR2 reads SASEGT. Unmatched junction bases numbered 7, after V lost 6 bases and J lost 4 bases. DNA of the CDR3: TGTGCCAGCAGAGAGCGGGGGGGCGCGGCAGATACGCAGTATTTT. Amino acid sequence: CASRERGGAADTQYF.

In this sample, this clonotype turned up a few times. The chain links TRBV28 to TRBJ2-7, with D possibly matching TRBD2 (7 bases). V was cut by 6 bases and J by 3 bases, with 18 bases left in between. CDR3 length equals 15 residues. The V gene's germline CDR1 is MDHEN and CDR2 SYDVKM. The CDR3 coding sequence is TGTGCCAGCAGCCCGGCGGGGGCAGGGAACTACGAGCAGTACTTC. This sequence encodes CASSPAGAGNYEQYF.

This CDR3 is CASSPRQGLNYGYTF. For the CDR3, the DNA is TGCGCCAGCAGCCCAAGACAGGGGCTTAACTATGGCTACACCTTC. The chain carries TRBV4-1 and TRBJ1-2, with 8 positions matching TRBD1. Germline V gene lookup returns CDR1 MGHRA and CDR2 YSYEKL. V gave up 4 bases and J gave up 1 base; unmatched junction bases: 5. CDR3 length: 15 residues.

The gene calls are TRBV6-5 and TRBJ2-1; 11 bases are shared with TRBD2. The CDR3 has 16 amino acids. The V gene's germline CDR1 is MNHEY and CDR2 SVGAGI. The J segment lost 7 bases and the V segment lost 3 bases, leaving 8 bases of the junction unmatched. The DNA for the CDR3 is TGTGCCAGCAGTTATTCCATGGGACTAGCGGCGAATGAGCAGTTCTTC. This encodes CASSYSMGLAANEQFF.

This clonotype was detected ten times or more. CDR3 DNA sequence: TGTGCCAGCAGCTTCGGACTAGCGGGAGGGCCTGGAGATACGCAGTATTTT. Translation: CASSFGLAGGPGDTQYF. The J gene is TRBJ2-3, the V gene TRBV7-2; 15 bases line up with TRBD2. J gave up 5 bases and V 3 bases, and 6 bases lay outside the gene matches. The CDR3 sequence is 17 residues long. The germline CDR1 and CDR2 sequences are SGHTA and FQGNSA.

V usage is TRBV10-3 and J usage is TRBJ2-5, with TRBD2 matching 7 bases. The CDR3 has 18 amino acids. Germline assignment: CDR1 ENHRY and CDR2 SYGVKD. V trimming: 2 bases; J trimming: 1 base; junction bases outside the gene matches: 13. CDR3 sequence reads: CAISEPSLAEPLQETQYF. The CDR3 coding sequence is TGTGCCATCAGTGAGCCCAGTCTAGCGGAACCCCTCCAAGAGACCCAGTACTTC.

This clonotype was seen many times. V and J are TRBV7-9 and TRBJ2-5; 10 bases align to TRBD1. After removal of 5 bases from V and 2 bases from J, the junction contained 11 bases not matched to a gene. The CDR3 is made up of 17 amino acids. The V gene's germline CDR1 is SEHNR and CDR2 FQNEAQ (reference sequence). The CDR3: CASSPQGWTGGQETQYF. DNA of the CDR3: TGTGCCAGCAGCCCCCAGGGTTGGACAGGGGGACAAGAGACCCAGTACTTC.

This clonotype was found many times. CDR3 DNA sequence: TGTGCCATCAGTGAAGGGGTCGGGAGCAATCAGCCCCAGCATTTT. It yields the protein CAISEGVGSNQPQHF. J is TRBJ1-5 and V is TRBV10-3; D might be TRBD1 (5 bases). Germline V gene data show CDR1 as ENHRY and CDR2 as SYGVKD. The CDR3 sequence is 15 residues long. V was shortened by 3 bases and J by 1 base, with 10 bases between the two germline ends.

This clonotype has a handful of counts. The rearrangement joins TRBV5-5 to TRBJ2-1; the D is unclear. Trimming removed 4 bases from V and 4 bases from J, with 15 bases in between. The CDR3 is made up of 15 amino acids. CDR1 is SGHKS and CDR2 is YYEKEE in the germline V gene (reference sequence). This chain's CDR3 is CASSPWVDGYNEQFF. In nucleotides, the CDR3 is TGTGCCAGCAGCCCTTGGGTCGATGGTTACAATGAGCAGTTCTTC.

The chain carries TRBV7-2 and TRBJ2-5; a possible D gene is TRBD2 (6 bases). The CDR3 has 16 amino acids. The V gene's germline CDR1 is SGHTA and CDR2 FQGNSA. The V and J ends lost 5 bases and 1 base respectively, with 17 bases between them. CDR3 sequence reads: CASSRKAGPFQETQYF. For the CDR3, the DNA is TGTGCCAGCAGCCGTAAGGCGGGACCCTTCCAAGAGACCCAGTACTTC.

The V and J genes are TRBV6-8 and TRBJ2-3; 9 bases are a match to TRBD2. The CDR3 covers 15 residues. The germline CDR1 and CDR2 sequences are MNHGY and SAAAGT. V lost 4 bases to trimming and J lost 6 bases; unmatched junction nucleotides: 8. CDR3 nucleotides: TGTGCCAGCAGTTCCGGGACTAGCAAGGGTGATACGCAGTATTTT. This encodes CASSSGTSKGDTQYF.

This clonotype was detected a few times. The chain uses TRBV27 and TRBJ2-7; 7 bases map to TRBD1. CDR1 and CDR2 from the germline V gene are MNHEY and SMNVEV (reference sequence). The V segment lost 8 bases and the J segment 0 bases; nucleotides outside the gene matches: 10. The CDR3 covers 15 residues. The CDR3 nucleotides read TGTGCCAGCCGAAAACCGGGACAGAGCTCCTACGAGCAGTACTTC. This codes for CASRKPGQSSYEQYF.

This clonotype was seen many times. V and J are TRBV11-1 and TRBJ2-5, with TRBD2 as a possible D gene (6 bases). The CDR3 is 16 residues long. The germline CDR1 and CDR2 sequences are SGHAT and FQDESV (reference sequence). The ends were cut back, 2 bases at V and 4 bases at J, with 17 bases in the middle. The CDR3 region has the DNA TGTGCCAGCAGCTTAAGCCGGGGGAGCTCAAGAGAGACCCAGTACTTC. Residues: CASSLSRGSSRETQYF. Complete variable domain (other parts from reference TRBV11-1 and TRBJ2-5): EAEVAQSPRYKITEKSQAVAFWCDPISGHATLYWYRQILGQGPELLVQFQDESVVDDSQLPKDRFSAERLKGVDSTLKIQPAELGDSAMYLCASSLSRGSSRETQYFGPGTRLLVL.

This clonotype was seen ten or more times. The chain couples TRBV7-2 to TRBJ2-7; TRBD2 aligns across 13 bases. After removal of 3 bases from V and 3 bases from J, the junction contained 2 bases not matched to a gene. Per germline, CDR1 SGHTA and CDR2 FQGNSA. The CDR3 length is 15 residues. This chain's CDR3 is CASSFRTSGGYEQYF. CDR3 nucleotide sequence: TGTGCCAGCAGCTTCCGGACTAGCGGGGGCTACGAGCAGTACTTC.

The chain is built from TRBV7-8 and TRBJ1-2, with D possibly matching TRBD1 (6 bases). Trimming shortened V by 4 bases and J by 1 base, and 13 bases separated the two germline ends. The CDR3 is 15 residues long. Per the germline V gene, CDR1 is SGHVS and CDR2 is FQNEAQ. CDR3 in DNA: TGTGCCAGCAGCTCGGGGACATTGATTAACTATGGCTACACCTTC. Encoded protein: CASSSGTLINYGYTF. Looking up the rest from reference TRBV7-8 and TRBJ1-2 gives the full variable domain: GAGVSQSPRYKVAKRGQDVALRCDPISGHVSLFWYQQALGQGPEFLTYFQNEAQLDKSGLPSDRFFAERPEGSVSTLKIQRTQQEDSAVYLCASSSGTLINYGYTFGSGTRLTVV.

The chain employs TRBV19 and TRBJ1-1; D is unclear. The CDR3 is made up of 13 amino acids. The V and J ends lost 5 bases and 5 bases respectively, with 12 bases between them. The germline gives CDR1 LNHDA, CDR2 SQIVND (reference sequence). The CDR3 loop is CASSLERDTEAFF. The CDR3 bases are TGTGCCAGTAGTCTTGAGAGGGATACTGAAGCTTTCTTT.

This clonotype has just a few counts. This chain connects TRBV7-8 to TRBJ1-5; TRBD1 might be the D (6 bases). Per germline, CDR1 SGHVS and CDR2 FQNEAQ. The CDR3 contains 14 residues. Trimming shortened V by 2 bases and J by 5 bases, and 10 bases separated the two germline ends. CDR3 DNA: TGTGCCAGCAGCTTAACCAGGGGCCATCAGCCCCAGCATTTT. It codes for CASSLTRGHQPQHF. The full variable domain, rest sourced from reference TRBV7-8 and TRBJ1-5, is GAGVSQSPRYKVAKRGQDVALRCDPISGHVSLFWYQQALGQGPEFLTYFQNEAQLDKSGLPSDRFFAERPEGSVSTLKIQRTQQEDSAVYLCASSLTRGHQPQHFGDGTRLSIL.

This clonotype has more than one count but fewer than ten. The rearrangement links TRBV4-3 to TRBJ2-7; a weak D match, TRBD2 (5 bases). V lost 2 bases and J 4 bases, leaving 12 bases between the germline ends. Germline CDR1 is LGHNA and CDR2 is YSLEER. This CDR3 comprises 14 residues. The CDR3 DNA is TGCGCCAGCAGCCAAACCGGACTTGGTTACGAGCAGTACTTC. Amino acids: CASSQTGLGYEQYF.